The TCR beta chain described here comes from a study of T cells in Graves' hyperthyroidism and ophthalmopathy. Per the germline V gene, CDR1 is DFQATT and CDR2 is SNEGSKA (reference sequence). The V gene lost 2 bases and the J gene lost 3 bases, with 14 bases spanning the gap. The CDR3 consists of 15 residues. This clonotype was observed many times. RNA transcripts provided the source from which TCR beta CDR3 regions were amplified. The HTBI set primed first-round TCR CDR3 RT-PCR. One entry per CDR3 protein results from TCRdb running MiXCR on the multiplex PCR reads. This table holds around 620,000 distinct CDR3 sequences, approximately 15% found once.

The clonotype comes from a woman between 18 and 29 years old with Graves' ophthalmopathy. The chain links TRBV20-1 to TRBJ2-1; tentative D call: TRBD2 (5 bases). Sequencing was performed on blood. This CDR3 reads CSARTLAQDYNEQFF. In DNA, the CDR3 is TGCAGTGCTAGAACGTTAGCGCAGGACTACAATGAGCAGTTCTTC.